This T cell receptor (beta chain) stems from a study of cytomegalovirus exposure and HLA in healthy donors (dated by TCRdb to about 2017). About the study as a whole: An earlier analysis of some 550 of the donors reported roughly 300 Gb of sequence data and some 120 million unique TCR beta sequences from 190 million or so T cells. About 280 gigabases of sequencing data and 70 million to 85 million unique TCR sequences were included in an early release covering about 600 HLA-typed donors. Among the roughly 400 genotyped donors, more than 70% belonged to the genetic ancestry cluster associated with self-reported Caucasian donors. The study aimed to test whether signatures of past pathogen exposure could be identified by cataloging public T cell receptors. Using immunosequencing, the study profiled T cell repertoires from about 650 subjects and related those repertoires to cytomegalovirus serostatus. Along with the approximately 700-subject first cohort, a separate validation cohort of more than 90 different subjects was used. To predict cytomegalovirus infection status, the study combined high-throughput TCR immunosequencing, statistical association of individual TCRs with disease status, and machine learning. In a later analysis, previously published TCR beta repertoires from 550 to 750 donors were re-analyzed and high-resolution HLA genotyping was added so that TCR occurrence patterns could be studied. Rather than using new phenotypic data, the later analysis identified candidate immune exposures from TCR beta sequences and from how often those sequences occurred across donors. In an earlier analysis of 587 of the donors, high-throughput TCR beta sequencing was used to judge whether each TCR beta V gene segment behaved as functional or pseudogenic. Alongside the repertoire data, information on donor age, sex, ethnicity and CMV serostatus was compiled. Genome-wide SNP genotypes for about 65% of the 666 donors were used in a later genetic analysis, which treated that subset as a discovery cohort. Every discovery cohort repertoire had been produced on one sequencing platform. HLA typing covered class I and class II loci at four-digit resolution. Typing coverage varied by locus: about 629-630 donors for A, B, C, DRB1 and DQB1; approximately 560 for DQA1; 606 for DPA1; under 490 for DPB1. About 5 DR-DQ haplotypes were handled as single units for association and clustering, since linkage in the cohort was strong. On average, over 200,000 unique TCR beta nucleotide sequences were sequenced per donor among more than 350 genotyped donors of the cohort, with 15% to 20% of those sequences being non-productive.

Library preparation used the immunoSEQ multiplex PCR assay. For the multiplex PCR, a mixture combining 60 forward primers for TCR Vbeta segments and 13 reverse primers for TCR Jbeta segments was used. A multiplex PCR assay on genomic DNA amplified the CDR3 region of rearranged TCR beta genes. On the Illumina HiSeq System, the amplified TCR beta libraries were sequenced as 87-base-pair reads. The authors processed their data as follows. A later analysis counted about 80 million unique TCR beta chains across the 640 or so repertoires, and some 12 million of these chains were shared by at least two donors. To remove PCR and sequencing errors, raw reads were error-corrected and collapsed into unique sequences using a nearest-neighbor algorithm that merged closely related sequences. Alignment of CDR3 sequences to IMGT reference sequences was used to assign V, D and J gene segments. For a sequence to be retained, a match of at least six nucleotides was required to both a V gene segment and a J gene segment. A rearrangement counted as productive if the CDR3 had no stop codons and remained in frame with V and J, and every other rearrangement counted as non-productive. Following IMGT convention, CDR3 was defined as the stretch from the second conserved V-encoded cysteine to the conserved J-encoded phenylalanine. In an earlier analysis of around 640 of the donors, sequences lacking an unambiguous match to a single V gene segment were excluded. In an earlier analysis of several hundred of the donors, V segments were called functional above 56.7% productive rearrangements and were called segregating when the between-donor standard deviation exceeded 5%. To diagnose cytomegalovirus status from the catalog of TCR beta chain sequences, a statistical classification framework was built. In a later analysis, V and J genes were assigned by comparing TCR nucleotide sequences against IMGT/GENE-DB human TR gene sequences. Using the TCRdist pipeline, a later analysis assigned CDR3 sequences along with most-parsimonious VDJ recombination scenarios. In a later analysis, each TCR beta chain was defined by its CDR3 amino acid sequence together with its V-gene family, and reads without a unique V-gene family were excluded. A later analysis removed 500 to 600 highly shared, low-generation-probability nucleotide sequences to deal with suspected cross-contamination and a sequencing artifact. For each public chain, a later analysis derived a clonal expansion index from normalized ranks of inferred template counts within each repertoire. A later analysis computed generation probabilities with a VDJ recombination model fitted to out-of-frame rearrangements, and checked the results against IGoR. Hypergeometric tests were used in a later analysis to score TCR-TCR, TCR-HLA and TCR-CMV co-occurrence, with a repertoire-size bias correction applied to the TCR pairs. A later analysis estimated false discovery rates by permuting HLA or CMV assignments 20 times. A later analysis grouped co-occurring TCRs with DBSCAN, adding TCRdist sequence similarity when clustering within HLA-allele-positive subsets. Repertoires with fewer than 30,000 or more than 120,000 public chains were left out of co-occurrence clustering, as were a handful of repertoires with anomalous nucleotide sharing. The clones in this table, taken by TCRdb from immuneACCESS, are in-frame only. Not every clone is retained; where verified, under half of the shortfall comes from an unresolved V gene, and the cause of the rest is unknown. V and J calls and clone size are copied from that table; D and trimming were computed from the DNA. In this sample the table shows about 130,000 clones, 83% of which occur a single time. 1% to 1.5% of the sample is held by the ten biggest clonotypes.

For this clone: Its antigen is not yet known. Within one base of it there is no much larger clone, and no base qualities were kept.

The cohort comprised fewer than 750 healthy bone marrow donors. All cohort members were sampled while nominally healthy, although unrecorded immune exposures were likely present. The donor was CMV seronegative and belonged to the group of several hundred seronegative cohort members. A peripheral blood sample was provided by each donor, and peripheral blood mononuclear cells were used for TCR beta sequencing. Genomic DNA extraction from the blood cell samples was performed with the Qiagen DNeasy Blood Extraction Kit. The research as a whole found: Broadly in line with IMGT annotations, most TCR beta V segments showed up in productive rearrangements about 87% or about 30% of the time in an earlier analysis of roughly 590 of the donors. According to a later genetic analysis, donors in an Asian-associated ancestry cluster had fewer N-insertions in productive TCRs than the approximately 690-donor mean. The classifier was reported to diagnose cytomegalovirus status with high specificity and sensitivity in both the original cohort and the validation cohort. A further reported finding was that TCR beta sequences accurately predicted the HLA-A and HLA-B alleles for most subjects in the first cohort. The authors suggested that the approach could potentially be extended to other disease states and immunological phenotypes. Because the 87-base-pair reads could not distinguish some IMGT-functional V segments, including TRBV6-2 and TRBV6-3, those segments were excluded. Across donors, most TCR sequences were observed very rarely, whereas some public TCRs were present in many individuals. Because some donors lacked HLA typing at each locus, the association tests relied only on the typed subset. In a later analysis, HLA-associated TCR beta chains showed more clonal expansion and lower generation probabilities than non-associated chains that were equally common. In vitro tests confirmed that three of the cytomegalovirus-associated TCR beta chains recognize cytomegalovirus antigens. The study listed 150 to 200 TCR beta chains as associated with cytomegalovirus. A later analysis found that most CMV-associated TCR beta chains appeared HLA-restricted, with HLA associations seemingly driven largely by CMV exposure. According to a later analysis, TCR association rates differed among HLA loci, with DRB1 alleles showing the most associated TCRs and HLA-C alleles showing the fewest. Correlated functional status among segregating V segments might be attributable to linkage disequilibrium, but an unknown experimental factor could not be ruled out. This cohort had only TCR beta chains sequenced, and the lack of alpha or paired-chain data limited which features could be detected. Specific HLA alleles were associated with over 15,000 TCR beta sequences at a false discovery rate of 0.05 in a later analysis. Because counts were too low, about 18 rarely observed V segments, including chromosome 9 orphons, were excluded from the earlier analysis of 587 of the donors. In a later analysis, several top co-occurrence clusters were reported to appear linked to parvovirus B19, influenza, CMV and Epstein-Barr virus. A later genetic analysis associated a missense DCLRE1C variant with V-gene and J-gene trimming of TCR beta chains, and an independent cohort replicated the association. The sequencing pipeline was judged likely to have produced a cluster of highly shared sequence variants as a technical artifact. The presence/absence analyses assumed that sequencing depth was roughly uniform across donors, and that assumption may not be true. When HLA alleles, especially DR and DQ, strongly co-occurred, TCR associations were difficult to assign to individual alleles. For the cohort, immune exposure information was limited to CMV serostatus.

Measured from the cysteine to the phenylalanine, the CDR3 is 17 residues long. Just the 51-base CDR3 DNA is kept, in frame starting at base 1. CDR1 and CDR2 are read off the germline V gene as ENHRY and SYGVKD. V is cut back by 2 bases and J by 4 bases, with 3 bases in the junction unmatched. The receptor was derived from a girl aged 2 to 10 in good health and CMV-seronegative. The sequenced sample was PBMCs. The sequence joins TRBV10-3 to TRBJ2-3; 16 bases in the junction line up with TRBD2. The DNA reads TGTGCCATCAGTGAGGGGACTAGCGGGAGGGCCGCAGATACGCAGTATTTT. This sequence encodes CAISEGTSGRAADTQYF.